This T cell receptor beta chain was sequenced in a study of blood T cell repertoires in COVID-19. Study summary: Samples came from the United States, Italy and Spain, spanning acute and convalescent COVID-19. From T cells, B-cell-depleted T cells, or PBMCs came the material, which was cDNA or gDNA.

Measured with immunoSEQ multiplex PCR; TCRdb has only the in-frame clones, and not every one. The data contain more than 200,000 clones, approximately 80% of them singletons. Patients at the Seattle site were enrolled during active infection and followed longitudinally. The CDR3 covers 15 residues. J gave up 10 bases and V 4 bases, and 14 bases lay outside the gene matches. CDR1 is SGHDT and CDR2 is YYEEEE in the germline V gene. Only one count was recorded for this clone. Material for sequencing was peripheral blood. This sequence originates from a woman aged 80 or older with COVID-19, enrolled during active disease. The V call is TRBV5-6, the J call TRBJ2-5, with 9 bases fitting TRBD1. This CDR3 reads CASSGTGTGYRGQYF. The CDR3 DNA is TGTGCCAGCAGCGGAACCGGGACAGGGTATCGGGGCCAGTACTTC.